This entry lists 6 T cell receptor beta chains sequenced from one sample in a study of cytomegalovirus exposure and HLA in healthy donors. 13 Jbeta primers and 60 Vbeta primers were used for the PCR. Using immunoSEQ multiplex PCR, the repertoire was profiled, and TCRdb retains in-frame clones only, with some absent. The sample contains more than 130,000 clones, about 80% of which appear only once. The sequencing sample was made of PBMCs. All receptors come from a man between 40 and 49 years old in good health and CMV-seropositive.

The chain carries TRBV6-5 and TRBJ2-3; 11 bases agree with TRBD2. Trimming removed 6 bases from V and 4 bases from J; junction bases left unmatched: 6. Germline V gene data show CDR1 as MNHEY and CDR2 as SVGAGI. CDR3 length: 15 amino acids. The CDR3, as DNA: TGTGCCAGCAGCCGCCTAGCGGGAGGTGCAGATACGCAGTATTTT. It codes for CASSRLAGGADTQYF.

V and J are TRBV18 and TRBJ2-1, with TRBD1 matching over 9 bases. Germline CDR1 is KGHSH and CDR2 is LQKENI. After removal of 3 bases from V and 2 bases from J, the junction contained 2 bases not matched to a gene. The CDR3 length is 15 residues. The CDR3, as DNA: TGTGCCAGCTCACCTCGGACAGGGGCCTACAATGAGCAGTTCTTC. Its protein is CASSPRTGAYNEQFF. Full variable domain (missing parts from reference TRBV18 and TRBJ2-1): NAGVMQNPRHLVRRRGQEARLRCSPMKGHSHVYWYRQLPEEGLKFMVYLQKENIIDESGMPKERFSAEFPKEGPSILRIQQVVRGDSAAYFCASSPRTGAYNEQFFGPGTRLTVL.

This chain's CDR3 is CASSVGRDQPQHF. For the CDR3, the DNA is TGTGCCAGCAGTGTTGGCAGGGATCAGCCCCAGCATTTT. The J gene is TRBJ1-5, the V gene TRBV2; D may be TRBD1 (5 bases). The CDR3 spans 13 residues. Per the germline V gene, CDR1 is SNHLY and CDR2 is FYNNEI. V was clipped by 4 bases and J by 5 bases, with 9 bases between them.

The chain carries TRBV7-9 and TRBJ2-7, with 9 bases identical to TRBD1. Germline assignment: CDR1 SEHNR and CDR2 FQNEAQ (reference sequence). There are 16 residues in the CDR3. J lost 2 bases, V lost 0 bases, and 5 bases had no gene match. CDR3 bases: TGTGCCAGCAGCTTAGCCGGACAGGGGTGGGCCTACGAGCAGTACTTC. Its protein product is CASSLAGQGWAYEQYF.

As to this clone: Additional DNA sequences in this sample encode the identical CDR3. CDR3 nucleotides: TGTGCCAGCAGTAGGGGGCGGACTGAAGCTTTCTTT. It encodes CASSRGRTEAFF. The V gene is TRBV7-9, the J gene TRBJ1-1, with 7 bases aligning to TRBD1. The length of the CDR3 is 12 residues. V gave up 6 bases and J gave up 5 bases; unmatched junction bases: 3. CDR1 is SEHNR, CDR2 FQNEAQ, per germline (reference sequence).

The genes are TRBV27 and TRBJ1-1; D is unresolved. Germline V gives CDR1 MNHEY, CDR2 SMNVEV (reference sequence). The V gene lost 8 bases and the J gene lost 8 bases, with 15 bases spanning the gap. The CDR3 has 12 amino acids. CDR3 residues: CASCNRVWEAFF. The CDR3 nucleotides are TGTGCCAGCTGCAACCGGGTTTGGGAAGCTTTCTTT.